The source of this T cell receptor beta chain is a study of cytomegalovirus exposure and HLA in healthy donors. Study-wide results and caveats: Highest at DRB1 and lowest at HLA-C, TCR association rates differed among HLA loci in a later analysis. Several of the most significant clusters were apparently associated with common viral pathogens in a later analysis. There were some V segments, including TRBV6-2 and TRBV6-3, excluded as indistinguishable. In terms of immune exposure information, only CMV serostatus was available.

PCR employed 60 Vbeta and 13 Jbeta primers. TCRdb keeps only in-frame clones here, not all; method: immunoSEQ multiplex PCR. The sample lists 150,000 to 200,000 clones; 75% to 80% were seen once. As for this clone: Its antigen is still unknown.

The CDR3 runs to 15 residues. With 5 bases removed from V and 6 bases from J, the gap between germline ends came to 17 bases. Germline V gives CDR1 MNHEY, CDR2 SVGAGI. This rearrangement joins TRBV6-5 to TRBJ2-1, with D perhaps matching TRBD2 (6 bases). The sample comprised PBMCs. This clonotype was obtained from a woman aged 25 to 39 in good health and CMV-seropositive. In nucleotides, the CDR3 is TGTGCCAGCAGTCCAACTCCTTGGACTATCAATGAGCAGTTCTTC. Amino acid sequence: CASSPTPWTINEQFF.